The 8 T cell receptor beta chains presented below share a single source sample, sequenced in a study of blood T cell repertoires in COVID-19. Clones were sequenced by immunoSEQ multiplex PCR, and TCRdb holds only the in-frame ones, with some missing. The sample yields 140,000 to 150,000 clones, almost 90% seen once. The material sequenced was peripheral blood. Receptors originate from a human donor in a cohort sampled during active COVID-19.

The chain is built from TRBV3-1 (or the pseudogene TRBV3-2) and TRBJ1-2; D gene uncertain. This CDR3 region has 15 residues. The V end lost 2 bases, the J end lost 1 base, and 11 bases lay between the germline ends. Germline V gene sequence: CDR1 LGHDT, CDR2 YNNKEL (reference sequence). The CDR3 reads CASSQHGRRNYGYTF. Here the CDR3 DNA reads TGTGCCAGCAGCCAACACGGGAGACGTAACTATGGCTACACCTTC.

This clone came up a few times. V is TRBV19 and J is TRBJ1-5, with no clear D. V was pared by 6 bases and J by 5 bases, with 20 bases between. The CDR3 is 16 amino acids. CDR1 and CDR2 from the germline V gene are LNHDA and SQIVND (reference sequence). The CDR3 sequence: CASSFSTPPVDQPQHF. The DNA of the CDR3 is TGTGCCAGTAGCTTCTCTACCCCACCGGTCGATCAGCCCCAGCATTTT. Complete variable domain (other parts from reference TRBV19 and TRBJ1-5): DGGITQSPKYLFRKEGQNVTLSCEQNLNHDAMYWYRQDPGQGLRLIYYSQIVNDFQKGDIAEGYSVSREKKESFPLTVTSAQKNPTAFYLCASSFSTPPVDQPQHFGDGTRLSIL.

In regard to this clone: Different DNA sequences within this sample yield the same CDR3. This chain uses TRBV7-2 with TRBJ1-2; the D gene is possibly TRBD1 (6 bases). V was trimmed by 5 bases and J by 7 bases, leaving 11 bases between them. There are 12 residues in the CDR3. Germline V gene data show CDR1 as SGHTA and CDR2 as FQGNSA. The CDR3 loop reads CASSPRRGGYTF. The DNA for the CDR3 is TGTGCCAGCAGCCCGCGCAGGGGTGGCTACACCTTC.

The CDR3 region is CASLRGDPHKNIQYF. CDR3 in DNA: TGCGCCAGCCTCAGGGGGGATCCCCACAAAAACATTCAGTACTTC. V usage is TRBV10-1 and J usage is TRBJ2-4; possible D gene TRBD1, 7 bases. CDR3 length: 15 amino acids. The germline CDR1 and CDR2 sequences are WNHNN and SYGVQD (reference sequence). V was clipped by 8 bases and J by 3 bases, with 17 bases between them.

V usage is TRBV3-1 (or the pseudogene TRBV3-2) and J usage is TRBJ2-7, with D maybe TRBD2 (6 bases). CDR1 is LGHDT and CDR2 is YNNKEL in the germline V gene (reference sequence). Trimming stripped 1 base from V and 4 bases from J, with 14 bases between. The CDR3 has 15 residues. The CDR3 spells CASSQGLVGWYEQYF. CDR3 nucleotide sequence: TGTGCCAGCAGCCAAGGACTAGTGGGATGGTACGAGCAGTACTTC.

To note about this clone: This same CDR3 is encoded by further DNA sequences in the sample. J is TRBJ2-7 and V is TRBV11-2; 7 bases agree with TRBD1. This CDR3 comprises 13 residues. The germline V gene encodes CDR1 SGHAT and CDR2 FQNNGV. J gave up 3 bases and V 6 bases, and 5 bases lay outside the gene matches. DNA for the CDR3: TGTGCCAGCAGTCTCGACAGGGACTACGAGCAGTACTTC. This translates into CASSLDRDYEQYF.

This chain uses TRBV7-8 with TRBJ1-1; D might be TRBD1 (5 bases). Trimming shortened V by 5 bases and J by 7 bases, and 11 bases separated the two germline ends. The length of the CDR3 is 12 residues. The germline V gene encodes CDR1 SGHVS and CDR2 FQNEAQ. The CDR3 DNA sequence: TGTGCCAGCAGCGACAGAATCCATGAAGCTTTCTTT. The encoded protein is CASSDRIHEAFF.

V gene TRBV6-5 combines with J gene TRBJ1-6; D gene ambiguous. CDR1 and CDR2 (germline): MNHEY, SVGAGI. The V end lost 2 bases, the J end lost 9 bases, and 8 bases lay between the germline ends. The CDR3 has 13 amino acids. For the CDR3, the DNA is TGTGCCAGCAGTTACGGCTGGCCTTCACCCCTCCACTTT. This codes for CASSYGWPSPLHF.